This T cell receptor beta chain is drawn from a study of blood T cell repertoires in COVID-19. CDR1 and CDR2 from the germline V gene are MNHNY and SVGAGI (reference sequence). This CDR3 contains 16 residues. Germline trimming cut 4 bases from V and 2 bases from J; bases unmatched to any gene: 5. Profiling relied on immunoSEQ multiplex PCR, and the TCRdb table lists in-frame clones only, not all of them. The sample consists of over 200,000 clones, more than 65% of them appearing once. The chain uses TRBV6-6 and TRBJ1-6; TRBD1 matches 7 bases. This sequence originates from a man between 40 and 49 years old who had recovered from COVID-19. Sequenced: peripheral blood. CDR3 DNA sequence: TGTGCCAGCAGTTCCGGGACAGCCCCCTATAATTCACCCCTCCACTTT. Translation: CASSSGTAPYNSPLHF.